This T cell receptor (beta chain) was sequenced in a study of memory CD4+ T cells and cytomegalovirus serostatus. The study's findings and limits: Repertoires predicted CMV serostatus with median bootstrapped AUC of about 0.96. Of 150 to 200 reported CMV TCRbeta sequences, around 62 were found in memory CD4+ repertoires.

The sort gate was single viable CD3+CD4+CD8-CD45RO+ cells for memory CD4+ T cells. Total CD4+ T cells were enriched by CD4 positive selection. Only a few counts were recorded for this clone. Its cognate antigen is unknown. This CDR3 region has 15 residues. V lost 5 bases to trimming and J lost 4 bases, with 17 bases between them. Germline V CDR1 and CDR2: SGHAT, FQNNGV. Profiling relied on immunoSEQ multiplex PCR, and the TCRdb table lists in-frame clones only, not all of them. Found here are 28,000 or so clones, about 80% of them singletons; the top ten hold approximately 0.97%. Sequencing was carried out using memory CD4+ T cells from blood. This chain links TRBV11-2 with TRBJ1-1, with D tentatively TRBD1 (6 bases). The receptor was derived from an adult in good health and CMV-seronegative. The CDR3 is CASSIRGGGGTEAFF. CDR3 nucleotide sequence: TGTGCCAGCAGCATCAGGGGTGGCGGTGGCACTGAAGCTTTCTTT.